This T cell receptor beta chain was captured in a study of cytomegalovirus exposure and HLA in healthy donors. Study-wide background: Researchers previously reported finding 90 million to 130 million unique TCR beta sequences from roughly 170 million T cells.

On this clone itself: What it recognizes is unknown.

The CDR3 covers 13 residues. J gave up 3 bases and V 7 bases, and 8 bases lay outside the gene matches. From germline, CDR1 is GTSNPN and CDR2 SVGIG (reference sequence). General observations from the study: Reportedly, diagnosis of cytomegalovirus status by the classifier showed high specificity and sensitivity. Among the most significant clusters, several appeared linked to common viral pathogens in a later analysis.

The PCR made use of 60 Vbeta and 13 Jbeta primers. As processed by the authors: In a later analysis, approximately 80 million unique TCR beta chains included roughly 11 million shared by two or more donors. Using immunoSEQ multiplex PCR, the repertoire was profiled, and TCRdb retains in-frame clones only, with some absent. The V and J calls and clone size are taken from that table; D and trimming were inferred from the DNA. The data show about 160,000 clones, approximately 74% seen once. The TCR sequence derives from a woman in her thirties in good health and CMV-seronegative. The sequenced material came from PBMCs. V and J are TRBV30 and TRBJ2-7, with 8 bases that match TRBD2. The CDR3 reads CASDSGDRYEQYF. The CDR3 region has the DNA TGTGCCTCTGATAGCGGGGACCGCTACGAGCAGTACTTC.